A selection of T cell receptor beta chains follows, all from one sample in a study of cytomegalovirus exposure and HLA in healthy donors. The method was immunoSEQ multiplex PCR; TCRdb's version includes in-frame clones alone and lacks a portion of them. The sample contains about 200,000 clones, around four fifths of which appear only once. The sequenced material came from PBMCs. The receptors originated from a man aged 50-60 years in good health and CMV-seronegative. CDR3s include the opening cysteine and the closing phenylalanine or tryptophan. The order of the fields is clone size, V gene, D gene, J gene, CDR3 protein, CDR3 DNA. D genes are given only for firm matches. Rows may omit the clone size; those that give it use once, few, many or a size class.

.	TRBV28	.	TRBJ2-3	CASSSDRGQAGERTDTQYF	TGTGCCAGCAGTTCGGACAGGGGACAAGCGGGAGAGCGCACAGATACGCAGTATTTT
few	TRBV7-3	.	TRBJ2-6	CASSLSFSGANVLTF	TGTGCCAGCAGCCTCTCCTTCTCTGGGGCCAACGTCCTGACTTTC
.	TRBV28	TRBD2	TRBJ2-2	CASSLSAGGPGSNTGELFF	TGTGCCAGCAGTTTATCGGCGGGAGGGCCAGGTTCGAACACCGGGGAGCTGTTTTTT
.	TRBV7-9	.	TRBJ1-1	CASSSLGGTNTEAFF	TGTGCCAGCAGCTCCCTCGGGGGGACGAACACTGAAGCTTTCTTT
.	TRBV7-9	.	TRBJ1-1	CASSLATYGGSHTEAFF	TGTGCCAGCAGCTTAGCGACGTACGGGGGGTCACACACTGAAGCTTTCTTT
.	TRBV6-4	.	TRBJ2-2	CASSDVGRANTGELFF	TGTGCCAGCAGTGACGTCGGCAGGGCGAACACCGGGGAGCTGTTTTTT
.	TRBV27	.	TRBJ1-6	CASSSDSSWSSYNSPLHF	TGTGCCAGCAGTTCGGACAGTAGCTGGAGCTCCTATAATTCACCCCTCCACTTT
.	TRBV9	.	TRBJ1-3	CASSVNSGTNSGNTIYF	TGTGCCAGCAGCGTTAACTCCGGGACAAACTCTGGAAACACCATATATTTT
.	TRBV5-5	.	TRBJ2-7	CASSPHDRLPSYEQYF	TGTGCCAGCAGCCCCCACGACAGGCTCCCCTCCTACGAGCAGTACTTC
.	TRBV11-2	.	TRBJ1-1	CASSFTRPGEAFF	TGTGCCAGCAGCTTCACCCGGCCAGGAGAAGCTTTCTTT
.	TRBV5-6	.	TRBJ2-7	CASSLDWGNEQYF	TGTGCCAGCAGTTTAGATTGGGGCAACGAGCAGTACTTC
once	TRBV5-1	.	TRBJ2-3	CASSLSSTGSTDTQYF	TGCGCCAGCAGCCTGAGTTCGACAGGAAGCACAGATACGCAGTATTTT
.	TRBV5-5	TRBD1	TRBJ2-1	CASSLVYLRGQGFDNEQFF	TGTGCCAGCAGCTTGGTTTATTTGCGAGGACAGGGATTCGACAATGAGCAGTTCTTC
once	TRBV7-3	.	TRBJ2-1	CASSADGSSYNEQFF	TGTGCCAGCAGCGCCGACGGGTCCTCCTACAATGAGCAGTTCTTC
.	TRBV7-2	.	TRBJ1-1	CASSLREWATEAFF	TGTGCCAGCAGCCTCAGGGAATGGGCGACTGAAGCTTTCTTT
.	TRBV6-5	.	TRBJ2-1	CASSPTTGMGEQFF	TGTGCCAGCAGTCCTACCACAGGGATGGGTGAGCAGTTCTTC
.	TRBV6-5	.	TRBJ1-1	CASSLRGPTEAFF	TGTGCCAGCAGTTTAAGGGGTCCCACTGAAGCTTTCTTT
.	TRBV2	.	TRBJ1-6	CASSETLPPSPLHF	TGTGCCAGCAGCGAAACTCTCCCTCCCTCACCCCTCCACTTT
.	TRBV5-5	.	TRBJ1-3	CASSREGNTIYF	TGTGCCAGCAGCCGGGAGGGAAACACCATATATTTT
.	TRBV4-1	TRBD1	TRBJ1-5	CASSQGGQGTQPQHF	TGCGCCAGCAGCCAAGGGGGACAGGGGACCCAGCCCCAGCATTTT
.	TRBV5-5	TRBD1	TRBJ1-1	CASSLEDIRTGDTEAFF	TGTGCCAGCAGCTTGGAAGATATCCGGACAGGCGACACTGAAGCTTTCTTT
.	TRBV15	.	TRBJ2-5	CATSRDPAETQYF	TGTGCCACCAGCAGAGATCCTGCGGAGACCCAGTACTTC
.	TRBV25-1	TRBD1	TRBJ2-6	CASSEGQTTGANVLTF	TGTGCCAGCAGTGAGGGACAGACGACTGGGGCCAACGTCCTGACTTTC
few	TRBV9	.	TRBJ2-7	CASSVGADGYEQYF	TGTGCCAGCAGCGTAGGAGCGGATGGCTACGAGCAGTACTTC
.	TRBV6-1	TRBD2	TRBJ2-3	CASSGGGLGTDTQYF	TGTGCCAGCAGTGGGGGGGGACTAGGGACAGATACGCAGTATTTT
.	TRBV4-1	.	TRBJ2-1	CASSQVRGPYNEQFF	TGCGCCAGCAGCCAAGTCAGGGGACCCTACAATGAGCAGTTCTTC
.	TRBV5-1	TRBD2	TRBJ2-1	CASRTSGSRNEQFF	TGCGCCAGCAGGACTAGCGGGAGTCGCAATGAGCAGTTCTTC
.	TRBV13	.	TRBJ2-3	CASSYLPVSVLSTDTQYF	TGTGCCAGCAGCTACCTCCCGGTTAGCGTCTTAAGCACAGATACGCAGTATTTT
.	TRBV18	TRBD1	TRBJ2-7	CASSSRDRVGYEQYF	TGTGCCAGCTCATCCCGGGACAGGGTTGGCTACGAGCAGTACTTC
.	TRBV9	TRBD1	TRBJ2-3	CASSETGGYFDTQYF	TGTGCCAGCAGCGAGACAGGGGGTTATTTTGATACGCAGTATTTT
.	TRBV19	TRBD2	TRBJ2-1	CASSSGRAYNEQFF	TGTGCCAGTAGTAGCGGGAGGGCCTACAATGAGCAGTTCTTC
few	TRBV5-4	TRBD1	TRBJ2-2	CASSGKGQGTNTGELFF	TGTGCCAGCAGCGGTAAGGGACAGGGGACGAACACCGGGGAGCTGTTTTTT
.	TRBV9	TRBD2	TRBJ2-2	CASSVRSGRTNTGELFF	TGTGCCAGCAGCGTAAGAAGCGGGAGGACGAACACCGGGGAGCTGTTTTTT
few	TRBV18	.	TRBJ2-2	CASSPFLGELFF	TGTGCCAGCTCACCTTTTCTCGGGGAGCTGTTTTTT
.	TRBV5-1	TRBD1	TRBJ2-7	CASSYSPMGQGVSYEQYF	TGCGCCAGCAGCTACTCACCTATGGGACAGGGGGTCTCCTACGAGCAGTACTTC
once	TRBV27	TRBD1	TRBJ1-2	CASSRGGQGDGYTF	TGTGCCAGCAGCCGCGGGGGACAGGGTGATGGCTACACCTTC
once	TRBV4-1	TRBD1	TRBJ2-5	CASSQVAGGETQYF	TGCGCCAGCAGCCAAGTGGCAGGGGGAGAGACCCAGTACTTC